This T cell receptor beta chain was sequenced in a study of blood T cell repertoires in COVID-19. The data were produced by immunoSEQ multiplex PCR, yet TCRdb's version contains in-frame clones alone and is incomplete. The table has about 97,000 clones, roughly four fifths seen once; the top ten hold about 10%. Looked up from germline, CDR1 is LGHNA and CDR2 is YNFKEQ. This CDR3 is built from 16 residues. The germline V and J ends were trimmed by 0 bases and 6 bases, with 14 bases remaining between them. The origin of this receptor is a man between 35 and 55 years old with active or convalescent COVID-19. Source material: peripheral blood. This chain joins TRBV4-2 and TRBJ2-2, with D possibly matching TRBD1 (5 bases). The CDR3 DNA reads as TGTGCCAGCAGCCAAGAATTGGCTCAGGGCTCCGGGGAGCTGTTTTTT. This translates into CASSQELAQGSGELFF.